Detailed here is one T cell receptor (beta chain). This sample stems from a study of blood T cell repertoires in COVID-19. Looking at the study overall: Sites across the United States, Italy and Spain contributed samples from acute and convalescent COVID-19.

Sequencing was performed with immunoSEQ multiplex PCR; in TCRdb, only in-frame clones are kept and a portion is missing. Counted here are hundreds of thousands of clones, approximately 86% occurring once; the ten biggest clones make up around 1.5%. The V segment lost 6 bases and the J segment 0 bases; nucleotides outside the gene matches: 4. The CDR3 is made up of 14 amino acids. Germline values: CDR1 SQVTM, CDR2 ANQGSEA. This clonotype originated in an older woman who had recovered from COVID-19. The rearrangement links TRBV29-1 to TRBJ2-1; 8 bases match TRBD1. Source material: peripheral blood. CDR3 in amino acids: CSVLGQVSYNEQFF. The CDR3 bases are TGCAGCGTGCTGGGACAGGTCTCCTACAATGAGCAGTTCTTC.